This TCR beta chain comes out of a study of blood T cell repertoires in COVID-19. Study context: COVID-19 samples from acute and convalescent phases originated in the United States, Italy and Spain. The cDNA or gDNA used as material had been derived from T cells, B-cell-depleted T cells, or PBMCs.

The repertoire was sequenced with immunoSEQ multiplex PCR; TCRdb's copy has only in-frame clones and lacks some. Of fewer than 350,000 clones listed, roughly 90% were seen once; the top ten hold 1.5% to 2%. CDR1 and CDR2 (germline): SGHAT, FQNNGV. After removal of 6 bases from V and 9 bases from J, the junction contained 11 bases not matched to a gene. This CDR3 region has 15 residues. Only one count was recorded for this clone. Participants were aged roughly 18 to 89 years from roughly 26 US areas. Self-reported history from a screening survey and questionnaire set each donor's cohort. The receptor's source is a woman younger than 35 with acute COVID-19. The specimen was PBMCs or T cells enriched from blood (not recorded which). The rearrangement uses TRBV11-2 and TRBJ1-6, with 7 nucleotides matching TRBD1. This chain's CDR3 is CASSYQGGSSSPLHF. CDR3 bases: TGTGCCAGCAGTTACCAGGGGGGAAGTTCTTCACCCCTCCACTTT. Drawing the rest from reference TRBV11-2 and TRBJ1-6, the complete variable domain is EAGVAQSPRYKIIEKRQSVAFWCNPISGHATLYWYQQILGQGPKLLIQFQNNGVVDDSQLPKDRFSAERLKGVDSTLKIQPAKLEDSAVYLCASSYQGGSSSPLHFGNGTRLTVT.